Ten or more counts support the clone carrying this T cell receptor (beta chain). This record belongs to a study of T cells after yellow fever vaccination. 5'RACE template switching produced TCR cDNA carrying a universal primer site and UMIs. MiXCR, applied by TCRdb to the 5' RACE reads, yields one record per CDR3 protein. In the table there are approximately 85,000 distinct CDR3 sequences, about an eighth of which are singletons. Findings and caveats of the study: The secondary response was weaker, and its peak arrived faster, on day 5 versus 15. The booster response re-showed most primary clones: roughly 97% CD4, approximately 90% CD8. The presence of abundant clonotypes contaminating from the bulk population was possible in FACS-sorted repertoires.

Germline CDR1 reads SGDLS; CDR2 reads YYNGEE. V was shortened by 2 bases and J by 1 base, with 11 bases between the two germline ends. This CDR3 is 15 amino acids long. The chain employs TRBV9 and TRBJ2-3; D is perhaps TRBD2 (7 bases). The TCR sequence derives from a man between 18 and 35 years old who received the YFV17D yellow fever vaccine. Sequenced material: CD8+ T cells not binding an NS4B(214-222) dextramer, sorted from PBMCs, taken about 21 days after the first yellow fever vaccination. In nucleotides, the CDR3 is TGTGCCAGCAGCGTCGGGGGGCTCGGCACAGATACGCAGTATTTT. This sequence encodes CASSVGGLGTDTQYF.